A single T cell receptor (beta chain) is shown here with its context. This sample was included in a study of blood T cell repertoires in COVID-19. As originally analysed: Reference gene primer amplification yielded estimated nucleated cell counts. Sequenced by immunoSEQ multiplex PCR; TCRdb stores in-frame clones only, minus some. The D gene and trimming were derived from the DNA, and the V and J assignments and clone size from that table. In the table there are some 200,000 clones, approximately 82% of which are singletons. V gave up 2 bases and J gave up 4 bases, with 11 bases separating them. Germline V gene lookup returns CDR1 SGHNT and CDR2 YENEEA. The CDR3 extends over 14 amino acids.

This chain connects TRBV11-3 to TRBJ2-5, with D possibly TRBD2 on 5 matching bases. The TCR was taken from a woman between 40 and 50 years old who had recovered from COVID-19. Sequenced input: peripheral blood. CDR3 DNA sequence: TGTGCCAGCAGCTTATTGGCTAGCTCAGAGACCCAGTACTTC. Its translation is CASSLLASSETQYF.